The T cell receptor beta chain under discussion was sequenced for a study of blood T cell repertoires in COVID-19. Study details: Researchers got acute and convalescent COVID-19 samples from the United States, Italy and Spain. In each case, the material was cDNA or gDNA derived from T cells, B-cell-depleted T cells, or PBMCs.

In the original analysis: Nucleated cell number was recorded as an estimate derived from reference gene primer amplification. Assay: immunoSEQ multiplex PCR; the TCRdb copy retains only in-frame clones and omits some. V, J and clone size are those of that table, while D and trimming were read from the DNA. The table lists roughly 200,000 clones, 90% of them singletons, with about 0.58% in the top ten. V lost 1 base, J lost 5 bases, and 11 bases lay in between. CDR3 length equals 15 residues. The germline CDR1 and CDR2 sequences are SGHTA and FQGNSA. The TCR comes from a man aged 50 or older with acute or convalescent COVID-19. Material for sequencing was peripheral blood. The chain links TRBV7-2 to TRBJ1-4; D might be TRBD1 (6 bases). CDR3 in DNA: TGTGCCAGCAGCTTAGTTCGCCAGGGGAATGAAAAACTGTTTTTT. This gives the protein CASSLVRQGNEKLFF.